This is a list of T cell receptor beta chains from one sample in a study of blood T cells in healthy people across ages. TCRdb independently ran MiXCR on the 5' RACE reads; one entry per CDR3 protein. This table holds approximately 760,000 distinct CDR3 sequences, approximately 25% found once. The same specimen was also included in a second study, on T cells of mothers and their children.

The specimen sequenced was blood. Receptor source: a boy aged 5-17 years in good health. The CDR3 runs from the conserved cysteine through the conserved F or W. Fields, in order: D gene, J gene, clone size, V gene, CDR3 protein, CDR3 DNA. The D gene is left open where the match is weak. For some rows the clone size is stated as once, few or many, or as a class when expanded; others skip it.

>-|TRBJ2-1|-|TRBV20-1
CSARGVQNNEQFF
TGCAGTGCTAGAGGGGTACAGAACAATGAGCAGTTCTTC
>-|TRBJ2-7|few|TRBV3-1
CASSQVFAGTYEQYF
TGTGCCAGCAGCCAAGTGTTTGCGGGAACCTACGAGCAGTACTTC
>-|TRBJ2-1|-|TRBV29-1
CSVEKVGRSNYNEQFF
TGCAGCGTTGAAAAGGTAGGCCGCTCCAACTACAATGAGCAGTTCTTC
>TRBD2|TRBJ2-5|-|TRBV27
CASSPKPRLAGKETQYF
TGTGCCAGCAGTCCGAAACCCCGACTAGCGGGGAAAGAGACCCAGTACTTC
>-|TRBJ2-5|-|TRBV18
CASSPTLLETQYF
TGTGCCAGCTCACCTACACTGTTGGAGACCCAGTACTTC
>-|TRBJ2-1|many|TRBV18
CASSPEYNEQFF
TGTGCCAGCTCCCCAGAGTACAATGAGCAGTTCTTC
>-|TRBJ2-1|many|TRBV12-3/TRBV12-4
CASSFEVSEQFF
TGTGCCAGCAGTTTCGAAGTTTCTGAGCAGTTCTTC
>TRBD1|TRBJ1-1|-|TRBV5-1
CASSLAEQGAYAYVPEAFF
TGCGCCAGCAGCTTGGCCGAACAGGGGGCGTACGCCTACGTCCCTGAAGCTTTCTTT
>-|TRBJ2-7|few|TRBV28
CASRQAFSYEQYF
TGTGCCAGCAGGCAGGCGTTCTCCTACGAGCAGTACTTC
>-|TRBJ2-7|-|TRBV4-1
CASSQDSLQANSHEQYF
TGCGCCAGCAGCCAAGATAGTCTACAGGCCAACTCCCACGAGCAGTACTTC
>-|TRBJ1-2|few|TRBV7-9
CASAAGQNYGYTF
TGTGCCAGCGCGGCCGGACAGAACTATGGCTACACCTTC
>-|TRBJ2-7|-|TRBV3-1
CASSHWMGLHKPDEQYF
TGTGCCAGCAGCCACTGGATGGGCCTACATAAACCGGACGAGCAGTACTTC
>-|TRBJ2-7|few|TRBV7-9
CASSSDNYEQYF
TGTGCCAGCAGCTCGGACAACTACGAGCAGTACTTC
>-|TRBJ2-3|-|TRBV6-5
CASSYGQGLSTDTQYF
TGTGCCAGCAGTTACGGGCAGGGACTTAGCACAGATACGCAGTATTTT
>-|TRBJ2-3|-|TRBV2
CASKASRGTDTQYF
TGTGCCAGCAAGGCCAGTAGGGGCACAGATACGCAGTATTTT
>-|TRBJ2-5|-|TRBV18
CASAPLGETQYF
TGTGCCAGCGCCCCCCTCGGAGAGACCCAGTACTTC
>TRBD1|TRBJ1-2|-|TRBV18
CASSGQGRAYGYTF
TGTGCCAGCTCGGGACAGGGAAGAGCGTATGGCTACACCTTC
>TRBD1|TRBJ2-6|-|TRBV27
CASRPGGAGANVLTF
TGTGCCAGCAGGCCAGGGGGAGCTGGGGCCAACGTCCTGACTTTC
>TRBD1|TRBJ2-7|-|TRBV7-9
CASSLVPDRGYEQYF
TGTGCCAGCAGCTTAGTCCCGGACAGGGGCTACGAGCAGTACTTC
>-|TRBJ1-2|few|TRBV7-9
CASSLGAEDGYTF
TGTGCCAGCAGCTTAGGGGCTGAGGATGGCTACACCTTC
>-|TRBJ2-1|once|TRBV10-3
CAINKRGGDNEQFF
TGTGCCATCAACAAAAGGGGGGGAGACAATGAGCAGTTCTTC
>-|TRBJ2-2|few|TRBV27
CASWSGLGPGELFF
TGTGCCAGCTGGTCTGGTTTAGGACCCGGGGAGCTGTTTTTT
>-|TRBJ2-7|-|TRBV3-1
CASSRLDSYEQYF
TGTGCCAGCAGCCGATTGGACAGCTACGAGCAGTACTTC
>-|TRBJ2-7|-|TRBV27
CASRITDSTAYEQYF
TGTGCCAGCAGAATAACGGACTCGACGGCCTACGAGCAGTACTTC
>TRBD2|TRBJ2-1|few|TRBV6-2/TRBV6-3
CASSPPLAGKTNEQFF
TGTGCCAGCAGCCCCCCACTAGCGGGAAAAACCAATGAGCAGTTCTTC
>-|TRBJ2-1|few|TRBV24-1
CATSVNTGTQSSYNEQFF
TGTGCCACCAGTGTCAACACCGGGACTCAGAGCTCCTACAATGAGCAGTTCTTC
>-|TRBJ1-5|-|TRBV6-1
CASSEGSSNQPQHF
TGTGCCAGCAGTGAAGGTAGTAGCAATCAGCCCCAGCATTTT
>-|TRBJ2-5|-|TRBV29-1
CSVEVAPAMETQYF
TGCAGCGTTGAAGTGGCACCGGCGATGGAGACCCAGTACTTC
>-|TRBJ1-5|-|TRBV20-1
CSARVVLEQDSNQPQHF
TGCAGTGCTAGAGTAGTACTGGAACAGGATAGCAATCAGCCCCAGCATTTT